A selection of T cell receptor beta chains follows, all from one sample in a study of cytotoxic CD8 clonotypes in ibrutinib-treated CLL. Sequenced by immunoSEQ multiplex PCR; TCRdb stores in-frame clones only, minus some. The repertoire consists of roughly 180,000 clones, with approximately 84% occurring once and the leading ten covering 4.6%. Source: PBMCs, taken after 24 months of ibrutinib treatment. Receptor source: a human donor with chronic lymphocytic leukemia. Both conserved end residues are part of each CDR3. The order of the fields is V gene, clone size, J gene, D gene, CDR3 DNA, CDR3 protein. A D gene is named only where the DNA matches it firmly. Only part of the rows carry a size: once, few, many, or a class if the clone is expanded.

V: TRBV6-1
size: NA
J: TRBJ1-3
D: TRBD1
DNA: TGTGCCAGCAGTGTAAGACAGGGATCCTCTGGAAACACCATATATTTT
CDR3: CASSVRQGSSGNTIYF

V: TRBV9
size: NA
J: TRBJ2-7
D: TRBD1
DNA: TGTGCCAGCAGCAGACAGGGGGCCTACGAGCAGTACTTC
CDR3: CASSRQGAYEQYF

V: TRBV6-1
size: NA
J: TRBJ2-5
D: TRBD1
DNA: TGTGCCAGCAGGCCGGGACAGGGGGCTTTCGAGACCCAGTACTTC
CDR3: CASRPGQGAFETQYF

V: TRBV5-1
size: NA
J: TRBJ1-1
D: NA
DNA: TGCGCCAGCAGCTTGGTGGGTGGGAACACTGAAGCTTTCTTT
CDR3: CASSLVGGNTEAFF

V: TRBV7-3
size: NA
J: TRBJ1-1
D: NA
DNA: TGTGCCAGCAGCCCGGGGGCAAGGAACACTGAAGCTTTCTTT
CDR3: CASSPGARNTEAFF

V: TRBV2
size: NA
J: TRBJ2-1
D: TRBD2
DNA: TGTGCCAGCAGACTAGCGGGAGGTGAGCAGTTCTTC
CDR3: CASRLAGGEQFF

V: TRBV5-6
size: NA
J: TRBJ2-5
D: TRBD1
DNA: TGTGCCAGCAGCTTGGGGATGGGACAGGGAAAAGGGACCCAGTACTTC
CDR3: CASSLGMGQGKGTQYF

V: TRBV5-4
size: NA
J: TRBJ2-7
D: NA
DNA: TGTGCCAGCAGCTTGGAGAGCGAGCAGTACTTC
CDR3: CASSLESEQYF

V: TRBV2
size: NA
J: TRBJ2-7
D: TRBD1
DNA: TGTGCCAGCAGTTATGACAGGGGGCGAAACGAGCAGTACTTC
CDR3: CASSYDRGRNEQYF

V: TRBV2
size: NA
J: TRBJ2-3
D: TRBD2
DNA: TGTGCCAGCAGTGAGAGTCGGCTAGCGGGGCCTAGCACAGATACGCAGTATTTT
CDR3: CASSESRLAGPSTDTQYF

V: TRBV7-3
size: NA
J: TRBJ2-7
D: NA
DNA: TGTGCCAGCAGCTTTCTGTCAGATTACGAGCAGTACTTC
CDR3: CASSFLSDYEQYF

V: TRBV5-1
size: NA
J: TRBJ2-7
D: TRBD2
DNA: TGCGCCAGCAGTCCCGGCAGCGGGGGGGGCGACGAGCAGTACTTC
CDR3: CASSPGSGGGDEQYF

V: TRBV6-1
size: NA
J: TRBJ1-1
D: NA
DNA: TGTGCCAGCAGTGGATATACTATCACTGAAGCTTTCTTT
CDR3: CASSGYTITEAFF

V: TRBV15
size: NA
J: TRBJ2-7
D: NA
DNA: TGTGCCACCAGCAGCGCCAGCTATGCGTACTCCTACGAGCAGTACTTC
CDR3: CATSSASYAYSYEQYF

V: TRBV29-1
size: few
J: TRBJ1-2
D: NA
DNA: TGCAGCGTTGTACAGGGCGGCTATGGCTACACCTTC
CDR3: CSVVQGGYGYTF

V: TRBV5-8
size: NA
J: TRBJ1-5
D: NA
DNA: TGTGCCAGCAGCTTAAGGCAGGGAGGGGGCAATCAGCCCCAGCATTTT
CDR3: CASSLRQGGGNQPQHF

V: TRBV27
size: NA
J: TRBJ2-3
D: TRBD2
DNA: TGTGCCAGCAGTTCCGGGACTAGCGGGAGGGATACGCAGTATTTT
CDR3: CASSSGTSGRDTQYF

V: TRBV7-3
size: NA
J: TRBJ2-5
D: NA
DNA: TGTGCCAGCAGCCCTCAAAGATATGGAGAGACCCAGTACTTC
CDR3: CASSPQRYGETQYF

V: TRBV9
size: NA
J: TRBJ1-4
D: NA
DNA: TGTGCCAGCAGCGTTTCCGGGGCTTTGGGTGAAAAACTGTTTTTT
CDR3: CASSVSGALGEKLFF

V: TRBV11-2
size: few
J: TRBJ2-3
D: NA
DNA: TGTGCCAGCAGCTTGGGCCCTAGCACAGATACGCAGTATTTT
CDR3: CASSLGPSTDTQYF

V: TRBV2
size: NA
J: TRBJ1-5
D: NA
DNA: TGTGCCAGCATCCCCCAGGGTGGTACTAATCAGCCCCAGCATTTT
CDR3: CASIPQGGTNQPQHF

V: TRBV7-2
size: NA
J: TRBJ2-1
D: TRBD1
DNA: TGTGCCAGCAGCCCGTTTGGGGACAGGGTTAGGAGCTCCTACAATGAGCAGTTCTTC
CDR3: CASSPFGDRVRSSYNEQFF

V: TRBV29-1
size: NA
J: TRBJ1-2
D: TRBD1
DNA: TGCAGCGTCGGACAGGGGAACTATGGCTACACCTTC
CDR3: CSVGQGNYGYTF

V: TRBV7-3
size: NA
J: TRBJ1-1
D: NA
DNA: TGTGCCAGCAGCTTAATCGGGGGGAACACTGAAGCTTTCTTT
CDR3: CASSLIGGNTEAFF

V: TRBV5-1
size: NA
J: TRBJ1-5
D: NA
DNA: TGCGCCAGCAGTCCAGGGGAGCTAAATCAGCCCCAGCATTTT
CDR3: CASSPGELNQPQHF

V: TRBV11-1
size: NA
J: TRBJ1-1
D: NA
DNA: TGTGCCAGCAGCTTACAGATCCTCGGGACGGCGAACACTGAAGCTTTCTTT
CDR3: CASSLQILGTANTEAFF

V: TRBV6-5
size: NA
J: TRBJ1-1
D: NA
DNA: TGTGCCAGCAGTTACTCGATGTGGGGGCGCGGGACTGAAGCTTTCTTT
CDR3: CASSYSMWGRGTEAFF

V: TRBV7-3
size: NA
J: TRBJ2-7
D: NA
DNA: TGTGCCAGCAGCTTGACCCTCTCCTACGAGCAGTACTTC
CDR3: CASSLTLSYEQYF

V: TRBV15
size: few
J: TRBJ1-1
D: NA
DNA: TGTGCCACCAGCAGAAAGGGAACGTTGGGCACTGAAGCTTTCTTT
CDR3: CATSRKGTLGTEAFF